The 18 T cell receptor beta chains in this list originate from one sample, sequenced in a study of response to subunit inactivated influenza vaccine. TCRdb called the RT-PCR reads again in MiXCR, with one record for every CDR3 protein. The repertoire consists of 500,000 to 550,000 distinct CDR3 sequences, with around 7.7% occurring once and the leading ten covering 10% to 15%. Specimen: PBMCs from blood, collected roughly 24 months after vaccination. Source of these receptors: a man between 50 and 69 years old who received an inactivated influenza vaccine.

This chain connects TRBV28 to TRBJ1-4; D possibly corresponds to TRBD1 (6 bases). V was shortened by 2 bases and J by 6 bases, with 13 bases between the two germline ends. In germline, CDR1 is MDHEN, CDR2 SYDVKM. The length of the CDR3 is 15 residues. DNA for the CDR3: TGTGCCAGCAGTTTAGGCGGGGGCCCTGATGAAAAACTGTTTTTT. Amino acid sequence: CASSLGGGPDEKLFF.

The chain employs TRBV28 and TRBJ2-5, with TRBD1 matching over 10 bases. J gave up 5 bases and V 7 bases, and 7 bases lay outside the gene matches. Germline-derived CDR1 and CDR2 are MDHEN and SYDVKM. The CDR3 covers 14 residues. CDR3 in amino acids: CASTLTGGAETQYF. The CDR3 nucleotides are TGTGCCAGCACCCTGACAGGGGGCGCGGAGACCCAGTACTTC.

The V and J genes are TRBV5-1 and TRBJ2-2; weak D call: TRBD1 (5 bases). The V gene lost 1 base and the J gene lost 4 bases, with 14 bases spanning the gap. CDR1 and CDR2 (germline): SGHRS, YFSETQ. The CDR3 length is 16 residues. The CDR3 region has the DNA TGCGCCAGCAGCTTGTATGGGGCCCTGGGCACCGGGGAGCTGTTTTTT. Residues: CASSLYGALGTGELFF.

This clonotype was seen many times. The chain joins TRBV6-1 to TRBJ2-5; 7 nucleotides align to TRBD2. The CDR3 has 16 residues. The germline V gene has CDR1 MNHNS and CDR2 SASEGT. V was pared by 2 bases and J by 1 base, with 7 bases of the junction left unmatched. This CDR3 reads CASSEWAGRAQETQYF. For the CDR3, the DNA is TGTGCCAGCAGTGAATGGGCAGGGAGGGCCCAAGAGACCCAGTACTTC.

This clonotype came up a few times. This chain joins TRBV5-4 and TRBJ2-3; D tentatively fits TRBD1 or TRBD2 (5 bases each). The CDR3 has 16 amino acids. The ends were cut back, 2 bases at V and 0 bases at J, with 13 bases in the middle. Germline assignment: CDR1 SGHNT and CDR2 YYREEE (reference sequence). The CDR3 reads CASSFRGGISTDTQYF. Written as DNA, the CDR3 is TGTGCCAGCAGCTTTCGTGGGGGTATCAGCACAGATACGCAGTATTTT. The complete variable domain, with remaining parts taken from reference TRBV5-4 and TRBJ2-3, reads ETGVTQSPTHLIKTRGQQVTLRCSSQSGHNTVSWYQQALGQGPQFIFQYYREEENGRGNFPPRFSGLQFPNYSSELNVNALELDDSALYLCASSFRGGISTDTQYFGPGTRLTVL.

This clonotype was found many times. The CDR3 protein is CSVGHIHEQYF. In DNA form, the CDR3 reads TGCAGCGTTGGACATATCCACGAGCAGTACTTC. This chain links TRBV29-1 with TRBJ2-7; D remains ambiguous. Trimming stripped 4 bases from V and 5 bases from J, with 9 bases between. Germline CDR1 and CDR2: SQVTM and ANQGSEA. The CDR3 covers 11 residues.

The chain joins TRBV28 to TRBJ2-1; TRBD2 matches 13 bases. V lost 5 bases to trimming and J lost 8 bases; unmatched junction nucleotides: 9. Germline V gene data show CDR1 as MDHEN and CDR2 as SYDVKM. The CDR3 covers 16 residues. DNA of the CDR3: TGTGCCAGCAGTATACTAGCGGGGGGGCCGAGGGATGAGCAGTTCTTC. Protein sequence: CASSILAGGPRDEQFF.

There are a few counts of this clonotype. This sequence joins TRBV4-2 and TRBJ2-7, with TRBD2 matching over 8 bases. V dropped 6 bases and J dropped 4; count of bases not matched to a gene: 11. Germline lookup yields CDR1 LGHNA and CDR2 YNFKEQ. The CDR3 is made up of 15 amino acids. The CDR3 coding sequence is TGTGCCAGCAGGGGGGGTGTAGCGGGAACATACGAGCAGTACTTC. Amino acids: CASRGGVAGTYEQYF.

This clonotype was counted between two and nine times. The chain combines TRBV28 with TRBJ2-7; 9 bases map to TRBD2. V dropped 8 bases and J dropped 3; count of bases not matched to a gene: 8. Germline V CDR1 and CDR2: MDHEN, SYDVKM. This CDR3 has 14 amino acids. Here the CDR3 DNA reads TGTGCCAGCCGAACTAGCGGGCAGCTCTACGAGCAGTACTTC. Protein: CASRTSGQLYEQYF.

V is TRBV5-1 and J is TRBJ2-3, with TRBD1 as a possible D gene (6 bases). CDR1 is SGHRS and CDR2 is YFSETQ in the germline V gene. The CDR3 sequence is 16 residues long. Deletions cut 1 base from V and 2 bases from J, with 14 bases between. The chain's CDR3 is CASSLPTGKSTDTQYF. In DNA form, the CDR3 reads TGCGCCAGCAGCTTGCCCACAGGGAAGTCCACAGATACGCAGTATTTT.

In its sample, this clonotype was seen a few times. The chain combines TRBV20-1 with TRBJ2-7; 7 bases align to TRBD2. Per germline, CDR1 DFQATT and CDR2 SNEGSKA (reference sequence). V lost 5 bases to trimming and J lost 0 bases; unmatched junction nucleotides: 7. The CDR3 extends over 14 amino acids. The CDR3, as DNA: TGCAGTGCTCCGGGCCTAGCGGACTCCTACGAGCAGTACTTC. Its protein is CSAPGLADSYEQYF.

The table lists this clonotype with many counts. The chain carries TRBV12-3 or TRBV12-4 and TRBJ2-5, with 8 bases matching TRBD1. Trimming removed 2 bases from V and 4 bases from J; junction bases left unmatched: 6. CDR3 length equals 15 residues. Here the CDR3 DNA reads TGTGCCAGCAGTTTAAGACAGGGGTCGCGAGAGACCCAGTACTTC. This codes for CASSLRQGSRETQYF.

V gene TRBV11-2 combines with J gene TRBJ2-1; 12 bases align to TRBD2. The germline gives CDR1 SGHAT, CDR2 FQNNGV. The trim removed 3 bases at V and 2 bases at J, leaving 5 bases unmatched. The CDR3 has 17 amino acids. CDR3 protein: CASSFTLAGGPYNEQFF. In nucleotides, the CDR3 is TGTGCCAGCAGCTTCACACTAGCGGGGGGACCCTACAATGAGCAGTTCTTC.

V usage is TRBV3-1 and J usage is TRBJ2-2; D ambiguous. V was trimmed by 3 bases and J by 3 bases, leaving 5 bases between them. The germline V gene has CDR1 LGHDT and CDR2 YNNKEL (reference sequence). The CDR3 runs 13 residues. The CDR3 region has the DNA TGTGCCAGCAGCCACCCTTACACCGGGGAGCTGTTTTTT. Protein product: CASSHPYTGELFF.

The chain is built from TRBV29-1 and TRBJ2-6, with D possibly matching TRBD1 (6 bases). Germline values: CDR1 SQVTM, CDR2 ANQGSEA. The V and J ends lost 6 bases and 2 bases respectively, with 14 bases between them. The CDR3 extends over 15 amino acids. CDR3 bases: TGCAGCGTCTGGGGACAAGGGACTGGGGCCAACGTCCTGACTTTC. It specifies CSVWGQGTGANVLTF.

CDR3 in amino acids: CASSPGGESTEAFF. CDR3 in DNA: TGCGCCAGCAGCCCCGGCGGGGAGAGCACTGAAGCTTTCTTT. This sequence joins TRBV5-1 and TRBJ1-1; no clear D gene. The CDR3 consists of 14 residues. Trimming shortened V by 4 bases and J by 4 bases, and 14 bases separated the two germline ends. CDR1 is SGHRS, CDR2 YFSETQ, per germline.

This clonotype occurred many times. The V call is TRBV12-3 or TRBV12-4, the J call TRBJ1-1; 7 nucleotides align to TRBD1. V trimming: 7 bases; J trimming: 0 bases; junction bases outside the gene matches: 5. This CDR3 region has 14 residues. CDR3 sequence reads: CASTLGTVNTEAFF. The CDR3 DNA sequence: TGTGCCAGCACCTTAGGGACAGTGAACACTGAAGCTTTCTTT.

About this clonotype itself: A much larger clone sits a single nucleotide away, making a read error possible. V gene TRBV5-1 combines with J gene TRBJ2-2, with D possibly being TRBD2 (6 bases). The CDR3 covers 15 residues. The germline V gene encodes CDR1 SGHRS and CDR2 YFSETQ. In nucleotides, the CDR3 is TGCGCCAGCAGCGTAGGGAGGCAGCTCACCCGGGAGCTGTTTTTT. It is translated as CASSVGRQLTRELFF.